This T cell receptor beta chain was captured by sequencing in a study of radiotherapy plus CTLA-4 blockade in lung cancer (dated by TCRdb to between 2018 and 2020). With regard to the full study: Objective responses were observed in 18% of enrolled patients, and disease control was achieved in around 30%.

As to this clone: Its antigen specificity is not known. No base-level quality is on record; no much larger clone is a single base apart.

The study evaluated CTLA-4 blockade (ipilimumab) given together with focal radiation therapy in patients who had chemo-refractory metastatic non-small-cell lung cancer. The library was built by means of the immunoSEQ multiplex PCR assay. TCRdb limited this immuneACCESS table to in-frame rearrangements with V and J called. A share of clones is missing; checked studies link under half to unresolved V genes, and the rest is unexplained. The sample table records approximately 48,000 clones; 70% to 90% of these occur just once. Approximately 5% of the sample belongs to the ten largest clones. There are 14 amino acids in the CDR3, from cysteine to phenylalanine inclusive. The kept DNA is CDR3 alone, 42 bases in frame from the first base. For CDR1 and CDR2, the germline V gene lists SGHRS and YFSETQ. V loses 4 bases, J loses 3 bases, and the germline ends lie 13 bases apart. Study-wide findings and limitations: The strongest predictors of response, as reported, were early dynamic changes in blood T cell clones along with a rise in serum interferon-beta after radiation. After treatment with radiotherapy and ipilimumab, TCR clones that originated in tumors expanded in peripheral blood.

The specimen comprised peripheral blood, sampled from a patient treated with radiotherapy plus ipilimumab. This sequence originates from a human donor with non-small cell lung cancer whose response to radiotherapy plus ipilimumab could not be evaluated. This chain joins TRBV5-1 to TRBJ1-1, with an unclear D gene assignment. The DNA sequence reads TGCGCCAGCAGCCCGGGTCCGGAGTACACTGAAGCTTTCTTT. This encodes CASSPGPEYTEAFF.